These 3 T cell receptor beta chains were sequenced from one sample in a study of cytomegalovirus exposure and HLA in healthy donors. Both 60 Vbeta primers and 13 Jbeta primers went into the PCR. Some clones are missing from TCRdb's copy, which holds only in-frame ones; the method was immunoSEQ multiplex PCR. The sample contains 75,000 to 85,000 clones, around three quarters of which appear only once. Sequencing was done on a sample of PBMCs. The source of these receptors is a male donor in good health and CMV-seronegative.

This chain connects TRBV7-8 to TRBJ1-5, with TRBD1 as a possible D gene (6 bases). V lost 4 bases and J 0 bases, leaving 16 bases between the germline ends. Looked up from germline, CDR1 is SGHVS and CDR2 is FQNEAQ. This CDR3 is 17 amino acids long. As DNA, the CDR3 is TGTGCCAGCAGCTCCATACAGGGTCGCGGTAGCAATCAGCCCCAGCATTTT. It is translated as CASSSIQGRGSNQPQHF.

The sample holds one count of this clone. This chain uses TRBV7-9 with TRBJ2-1; D possibly corresponds to TRBD1 (5 bases). The germline gives CDR1 SEHNR, CDR2 FQNEAQ (reference sequence). This CDR3 has 14 amino acids. V lost 5 bases and J lost 8, with 16 bases in between. In nucleotides, the CDR3 is TGTGCCAGCAGCGTAAGGCAGGGATGGGATGAGCAGTTCTTC. It is translated as CASSVRQGWDEQFF.

The chain is built from TRBV5-4 and TRBJ2-5, with 7 bases matching TRBD1. From germline, CDR1 is SGHNT and CDR2 YYREEE (reference sequence). The CDR3 is 15 amino acids. V lost 5 bases and J lost 4; bases outside the gene matches: 11. The CDR3 coding sequence is TGTGCCAGCAGTCCCGCCGGGACAGCAAGAGAGACCCAGTACTTC. The encoded protein is CASSPAGTARETQYF.